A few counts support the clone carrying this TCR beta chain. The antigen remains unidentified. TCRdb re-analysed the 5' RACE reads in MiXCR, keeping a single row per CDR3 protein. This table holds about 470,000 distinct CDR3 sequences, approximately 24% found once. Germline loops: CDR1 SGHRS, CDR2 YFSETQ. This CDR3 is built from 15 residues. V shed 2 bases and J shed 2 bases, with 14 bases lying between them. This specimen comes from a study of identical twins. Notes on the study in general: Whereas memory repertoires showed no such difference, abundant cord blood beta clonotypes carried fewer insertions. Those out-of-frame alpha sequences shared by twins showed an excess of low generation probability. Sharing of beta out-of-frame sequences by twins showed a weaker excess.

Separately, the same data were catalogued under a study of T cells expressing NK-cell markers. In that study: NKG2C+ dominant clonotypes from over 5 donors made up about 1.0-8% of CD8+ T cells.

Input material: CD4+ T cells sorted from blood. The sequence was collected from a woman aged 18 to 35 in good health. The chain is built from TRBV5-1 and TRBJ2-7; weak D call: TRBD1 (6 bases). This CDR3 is CASSLTGNRAYEQYF. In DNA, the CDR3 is TGCGCCAGCAGCTTAACAGGGAATCGTGCCTACGAGCAGTACTTC.